The sequence of this TCR beta chain was determined in a study of blood T cell repertoires in COVID-19 (dated by TCRdb to about 2020). At the level of the whole study: Collaborator samples came from the United States, Italy and Spain and covered acute and convalescent phases of COVID-19. The material from the prospective study consisted of cDNA or gDNA derived from T cells, B-cell-depleted T cells, or PBMCs. Deeply sampled blood TCRbeta repertoires from subjects exposed to, actively infected with, or recovered from COVID-19 were included in the dataset. The repertoires were released in a freely available public database intended as a resource for research on the immune response to SARS-CoV-2. The samples were drawn from the first 160 participants of the ongoing ImmuneRACE study and from 1,254 subjects provided by 6 global collaborators. Nearly every sample came with metadata listing a de-identified subject ID, COVID-19 status, age in years and sex. Where available, HLA class I and class II types were taken from metadata supplied by the sample provider and were not determined by assay-based typing.

What the study reported, not specific to this receptor: The amount of clinical and demographic metadata varied by source and participant and was provided uncurated.

The collaborating institutions used their own protocols to collect whole blood in K2EDTA tubes. Collaborator samples were shipped for TCRbeta analysis as frozen whole blood, isolated PBMCs, or DNA extracted from either sample type. TCRbeta CDR3 regions were amplified from genomic DNA by means of the immunoSEQ Assay, a bias-controlled multiplex PCR. The authors' pipeline ran thus. Nucleated cell counts per sample were estimated from amplification of reference gene primers within the assay. Sequence reads were collapsed and filtered to measure the absolute abundance of every unique TCRbeta CDR3 rearrangement. Productive Simpson clonality was computed per sample as the square root of Simpson's diversity index over productive rearrangements. The clones in this table, taken by TCRdb from immuneACCESS, are in-frame only. Not every clone is retained; where verified, under half of the shortfall comes from an unresolved V gene, and the cause of the rest is unknown. The DNA gave D and trimming, while V, J and clone size come from that table. The sample yields approximately 71,000 clones; less than 95% were counted once. Clones ranked in the top ten supply over 4% of the sample.

On this clone: No antigen is known for it. No much larger clone exists at a distance of one base, and base qualities are not known.

The clonotype comes from a woman between 18 and 29 years old with acute or convalescent COVID-19. The material sequenced was peripheral blood.

The nucleotide sequence is TGCAGCGTCGAACGTCCGGGACTAGCGGGGGGGTTTGAGCAGTTCTTC. It codes for CSVERPGLAGGFEQFF. The chain was built from TRBV29-1 and TRBJ2-1; the junction holds 16 bases that match TRBD2. The CDR3 covers 16 residues, taking in both the cysteine and the phenylalanine. Solely the CDR3 DNA is kept, with 48 bases framed from the first base. Clipping removes 6 bases from V and 9 bases from J, with 11 as the unmatched junction base count. As encoded in the germline V gene, CDR1 is SQVTM while CDR2 is ANQGSEA.